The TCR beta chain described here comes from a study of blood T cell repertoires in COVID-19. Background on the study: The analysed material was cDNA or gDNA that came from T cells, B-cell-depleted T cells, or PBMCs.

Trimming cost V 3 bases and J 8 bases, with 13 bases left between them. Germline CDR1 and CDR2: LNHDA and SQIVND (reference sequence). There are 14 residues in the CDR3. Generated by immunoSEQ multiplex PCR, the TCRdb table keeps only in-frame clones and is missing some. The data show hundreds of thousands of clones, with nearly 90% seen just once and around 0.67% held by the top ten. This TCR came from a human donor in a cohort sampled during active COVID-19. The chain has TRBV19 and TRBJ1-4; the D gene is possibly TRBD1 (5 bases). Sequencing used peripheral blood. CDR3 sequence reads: CASSIGRVREKLFF. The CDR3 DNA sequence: TGTGCCAGTAGTATTGGCAGGGTGCGGGAAAAACTGTTTTTT. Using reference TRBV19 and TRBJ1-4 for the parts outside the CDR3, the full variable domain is DGGITQSPKYLFRKEGQNVTLSCEQNLNHDAMYWYRQDPGQGLRLIYYSQIVNDFQKGDIAEGYSVSREKKESFPLTVTSAQKNPTAFYLCASSIGRVREKLFFGSGTQLSVL.